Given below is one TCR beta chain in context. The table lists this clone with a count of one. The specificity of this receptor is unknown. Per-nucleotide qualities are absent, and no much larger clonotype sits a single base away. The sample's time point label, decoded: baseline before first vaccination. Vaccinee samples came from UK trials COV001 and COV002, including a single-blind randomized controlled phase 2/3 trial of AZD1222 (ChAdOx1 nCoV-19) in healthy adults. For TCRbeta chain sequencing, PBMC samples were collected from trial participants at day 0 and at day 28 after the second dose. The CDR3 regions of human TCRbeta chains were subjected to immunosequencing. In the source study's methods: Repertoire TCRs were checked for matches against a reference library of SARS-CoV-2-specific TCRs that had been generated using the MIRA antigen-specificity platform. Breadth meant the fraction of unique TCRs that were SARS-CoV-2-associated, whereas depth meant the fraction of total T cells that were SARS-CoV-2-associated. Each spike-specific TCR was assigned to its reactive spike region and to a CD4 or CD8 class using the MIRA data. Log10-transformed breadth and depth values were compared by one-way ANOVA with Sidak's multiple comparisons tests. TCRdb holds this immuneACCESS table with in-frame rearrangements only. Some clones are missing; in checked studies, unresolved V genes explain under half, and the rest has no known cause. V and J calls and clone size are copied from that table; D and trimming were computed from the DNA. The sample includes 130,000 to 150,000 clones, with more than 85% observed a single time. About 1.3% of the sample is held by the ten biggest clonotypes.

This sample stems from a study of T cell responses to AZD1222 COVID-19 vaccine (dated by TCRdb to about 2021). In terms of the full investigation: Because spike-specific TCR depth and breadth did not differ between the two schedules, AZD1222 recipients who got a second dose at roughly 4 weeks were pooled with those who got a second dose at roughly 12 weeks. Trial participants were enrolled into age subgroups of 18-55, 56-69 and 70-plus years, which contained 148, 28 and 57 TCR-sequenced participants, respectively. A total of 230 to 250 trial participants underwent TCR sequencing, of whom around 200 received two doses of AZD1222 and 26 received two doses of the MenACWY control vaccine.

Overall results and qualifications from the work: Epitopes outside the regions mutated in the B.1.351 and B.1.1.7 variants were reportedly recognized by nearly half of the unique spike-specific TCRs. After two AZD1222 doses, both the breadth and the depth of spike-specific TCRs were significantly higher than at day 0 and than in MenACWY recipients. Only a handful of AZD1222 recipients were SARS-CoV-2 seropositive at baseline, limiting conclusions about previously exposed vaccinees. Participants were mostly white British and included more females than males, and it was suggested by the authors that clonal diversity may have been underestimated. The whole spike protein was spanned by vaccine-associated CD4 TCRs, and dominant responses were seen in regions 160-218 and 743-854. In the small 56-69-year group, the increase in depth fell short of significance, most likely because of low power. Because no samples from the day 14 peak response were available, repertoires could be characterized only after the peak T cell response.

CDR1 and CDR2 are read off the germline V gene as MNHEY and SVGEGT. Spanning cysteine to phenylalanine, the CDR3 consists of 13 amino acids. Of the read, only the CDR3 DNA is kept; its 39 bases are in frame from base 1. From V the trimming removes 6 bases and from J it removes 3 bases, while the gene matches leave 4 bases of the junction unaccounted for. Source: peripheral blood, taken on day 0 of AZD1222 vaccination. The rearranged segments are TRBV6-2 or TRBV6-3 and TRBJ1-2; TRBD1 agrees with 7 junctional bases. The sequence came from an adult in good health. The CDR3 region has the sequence CASSRDRDYGYTF. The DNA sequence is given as TGTGCCAGCAGCCGCGACAGGGACTATGGCTACACCTTC.